The 5 T cell receptor beta chains in this list originate from one sample, sequenced in a study of CD8+CD57+ T cells in acquired aplastic anemia. Both TCR beta VDJ combination and CDR3 sequence profiling were carried out. Genomic DNA was the template for this profiling. TCRdb redid the calling of the reads with MiXCR, one entry per CDR3 protein. The table lists 200,000 or so distinct CDR3 sequences, about 64% of them singletons, with 46% in the top ten. The specimen sequenced was sorted CD4+, CD8+, or CD8+CD57+ T cells (not recorded which) from PBMCs. Every receptor here comes from a human donor with severe aplastic anemia or a healthy control (not recorded which).

Concerning this clonotype: Just one base apart from a much larger clone, this may be a read error. This chain uses TRBV6-1 with TRBJ2-5; D gene uncertain. V was clipped by 5 bases and J by 7 bases, with 23 bases between them. The CDR3 has 16 residues. Germline V gene lookup returns CDR1 MNHNS and CDR2 SASEGT. The CDR3 DNA reads TGTGCCAGCAGTTTATCCCTTTCTTTGGATCCGGGGACCCAGTACTTC. Translated, it gives CASSLSLSLDPGTQYF.

The rearrangement joins TRBV29-1 to TRBJ2-7, with D possibly being TRBD1 (6 bases). The CDR3 loop spans 13 amino acids. CDR1 and CDR2 from the germline V gene are SQVTM and ANQGSEA. V shed 1 base and J shed 5 bases, with 12 bases lying between them. This CDR3 reads CSVEGGGSNEQYF. The CDR3 coding sequence is TGCAGCGTTGAAGGTGGGGGCTCGAACGAGCAGTACTTC.

This clonotype was counted between two and nine times. The CDR3 is CSVARTSAYNEQFF. The DNA of the CDR3 is TGCAGCGTTGCCCGGACTAGTGCCTACAATGAGCAGTTCTTC. The rearrangement links TRBV29-1 to TRBJ2-1, with 7 bases fitting TRBD2. Trimming removed 4 bases from V and 2 bases from J; junction bases left unmatched: 5. The CDR3 length is 14 residues. In germline, CDR1 is SQVTM, CDR2 ANQGSEA.

V usage is TRBV4-3 and J usage is TRBJ2-5; perhaps D is TRBD1 or TRBD2 (5 bases each). CDR1 LGHNA and CDR2 YSLEER come from the germline V gene. The CDR3 length is 13 residues. Trimming took 3 bases from V and 5 from J, leaving 10 bases between them. As DNA, the CDR3 is TGCGCCAGCAGCCAGGGACCCCAGGAGACCCAGTACTTC. This translates into CASSQGPQETQYF.

This clonotype appeared once. This chain joins TRBV15 and TRBJ2-1; D is unclear. Trimming left V 0 bases short and J 7 bases short, with 4 bases between. Germline lookup yields CDR1 LNHNV and CDR2 YYDKDF (reference sequence). CDR3 length: 12 amino acids. For the CDR3, the DNA is TGTGCCACCAGCAGAGATATAAATGAGCAGTTCTTC. This encodes CATSRDINEQFF.